The clone carrying this T cell receptor (beta chain) showed up many times. Its antigen is not identified. The data belong to a study of T cells in Graves' hyperthyroidism and ophthalmopathy. V lost 5 bases, J lost 9 bases, and 11 bases lay in between. The CDR3 sequence is 11 residues long. CDR1 and CDR2 (germline): LNHDA, SQIVND (reference sequence). The diagnostic basis comprised clinical symptoms, serum thyroxine and TRAb, thyroid ultrasound and orbital computed tomography. It was RNA transcripts that yielded the amplified TCR beta CDR3 regions. HTBI primers were employed in a first-round RT-PCR of the TCR CDR3. TCRdb used MiXCR to reprocess the multiplex PCR reads, holding one entry per CDR3 protein. This repertoire shows 750,000 to 900,000 distinct CDR3 sequences, 38% found once; its top ten account for approximately 10%. Points from the study as a whole: Most clonotypes expanded in thyroid above 0.001 were likewise present in blood.

Material: blood. The chain links TRBV19 to TRBJ2-7; D is perhaps TRBD2 (6 bases). This TCR came from a young man with Graves' hyperthyroidism. The CDR3 region is CASSDGSGQYF. CDR3 nucleotide sequence: TGTGCCAGTAGTGACGGGAGCGGGCAGTACTTC.